What follows are 24 T cell receptor beta chains derived from one specimen sequenced in a study of tissue T cells after allogeneic stem cell transplantation. Clones were read by immunoSEQ multiplex PCR, and TCRdb kept only the in-frame ones, dropping some. The sample consists of 5,000 to 6,500 clones, 63% of them appearing once. The sample in question was duodenum tissue, obtained at autopsy. These receptors came from a woman between 18 and 55 years old with breast cancer.

This rearrangement joins TRBV11-1 to TRBJ2-1; TRBD2 matches at 11 bases. V was pared by 5 bases and J by 1 base, with 4 bases of the junction left unmatched. Germline V lookup: CDR1 SGHAT, CDR2 FQDESV (reference sequence). The CDR3 has 16 amino acids. The CDR3 DNA reads TGTGCCAGCAGCCCTAGCGGGAGGAAATCCTACAATGAGCAGTTCTTC. This translates into CASSPSGRKSYNEQFF.

The chain recombines TRBV19 with TRBJ1-1, with 8 positions matching TRBD1. V shed 7 bases, J shed 4 bases, and the junction held 14 bases outside the gene matches. The germline V gene has CDR1 LNHDA and CDR2 SQIVND (reference sequence). This CDR3 comprises 16 residues. In DNA form, the CDR3 reads TGTGCCAGTATCTCGAGGACAGGGACTTTCCCCACTGAAGCTTTCTTT. It translates to CASISRTGTFPTEAFF.

CDR3 nucleotide sequence: TGCGCCAGCAGCGGGACTAGCGGGACATATACGCAGTATTTT. It encodes CASSGTSGTYTQYF. This chain joins TRBV5-1 and TRBJ2-3, with 13 bases identical to TRBD2. Germline V gives CDR1 SGHRS, CDR2 YFSETQ. The junction had 3 bases not matched to a gene; V was cut back by 4 bases and J by 7 bases. The CDR3 consists of 14 residues. Using reference TRBV5-1 and TRBJ2-3 for the parts outside the CDR3, the full variable domain is KAGVTQTPRYLIKTRGQQVTLSCSPISGHRSVSWYQQTPGQGLQFLFEYFSETQRNKGNFPGRFSGRQFSNSRSEMNVSTLELGDSALYLCASSGTSGTYTQYFGPGTRLTVL.

The V and J genes are TRBV7-2 and TRBJ2-5; 8 bases line up with TRBD2. The CDR3 loop spans 16 amino acids. Germline loops: CDR1 SGHTA, CDR2 FQGNSA. V lost 1 base, J lost 7 bases, and 11 bases stayed unmatched. The CDR3 reads CASSLGAPGLGGTQYF. The DNA for the CDR3 is TGTGCCAGCAGCTTAGGGGCTCCGGGACTAGGGGGGACCCAGTACTTC.

The chain links TRBV4-3 to TRBJ2-5, with D unclear. Germline CDR1 reads LGHNA; CDR2 reads YSLEER. Trimming took 1 base from V and 2 from J, leaving 14 bases between them. CDR3 length: 16 amino acids. The CDR3 reads CASSQGRITEQETQYF. CDR3 DNA: TGCGCCAGCAGCCAAGGCAGGATAACAGAACAAGAGACCCAGTACTTC.

The chain uses TRBV7-2 and TRBJ2-5, with 13 bases aligning to TRBD2. The CDR3 runs 16 residues. Germline CDR1 SGHTA, CDR2 FQGNSA. V dropped 6 bases and J dropped 2; count of bases not matched to a gene: 6. Written as DNA, the CDR3 is TGTGCCAGCAGGTCCCAACTAGCGGGGGGGCAAGAGACCCAGTACTTC. Translated: CASRSQLAGGQETQYF.

This clone showed up just once. The gene calls are TRBV3-1 (or the pseudogene TRBV3-2) and TRBJ2-1; tentative D call: TRBD2 (5 bases). V was clipped by 4 bases and J by 8 bases, with 18 bases between them. The germline gives CDR1 LGHDT, CDR2 YNNKEL (reference sequence). This CDR3 comprises 15 residues. The CDR3 nucleotides read TGTGCCAGCAGCCCTACGACCGGGGATGGTTATGAGCAGTTCTTC. This sequence encodes CASSPTTGDGYEQFF.

The rearrangement uses TRBV18 and TRBJ1-5, with D unresolved. The germline gives CDR1 KGHSH, CDR2 LQKENI. This CDR3 region has 14 residues. V was pared by 2 bases and J by 2 bases, with 7 bases between. In DNA, the CDR3 is TGTGCCAGCTCACCATTGGCAGGCAATCAGCCCCAGCATTTT. Translating gives CASSPLAGNQPQHF.

The rearrangement links TRBV21-1 to TRBJ1-2. TRBV21-1 is marked as a pseudogene. CDR3 length: 14 residues. In DNA form, the CDR3 reads TGTGCCAGCAGAGGCGGATCCGTCAACTATGGCTACACCTTC. It codes for CASRGGSVNYGYTF.

This chain links TRBV4-1 with TRBJ2-5; 12 positions agree with TRBD1. In germline, CDR1 is MGHRA, CDR2 YSYEKL. The CDR3 totals 15 residues. V was clipped by 3 bases and J by 6 bases; unmatched bases: 5. CDR3 sequence reads: CASSHLGQGAQTQYF. CDR3 sequence (DNA): TGCGCCAGCAGCCATCTGGGACAGGGGGCGCAGACCCAGTACTTC.

This sequence joins TRBV10-3 and TRBJ1-5, with TRBD1 matching over 10 bases. The CDR3 length is 15 residues. Germline V CDR1 and CDR2: ENHRY, SYGVKD. The junction had 9 bases not matched to a gene; V was cut back by 6 bases and J by 7 bases. The CDR3 nucleotides are TGTGCCATCAGCACGGGACAGGGGTTGGGGCAGCCCCAGCATTTT. It translates to CAISTGQGLGQPQHF.

J is TRBJ1-4 and V is TRBV28; D uncertain. This CDR3 contains 15 residues. V was shortened by 0 bases and J by 8 bases, with 13 bases between the two germline ends. Germline CDR1 is MDHEN and CDR2 is SYDVKM. The CDR3, as DNA: TGTGCCAGCAGTTTATGGCAGGCGACTAGCGAAAAACTGTTTTTT. Its translation is CASSLWQATSEKLFF.

The rearrangement joins TRBV5-1 to TRBJ2-3; 10 bases line up with TRBD2. Germline V CDR1 and CDR2: SGHRS, YFSETQ. This CDR3 is built from 14 residues. Germline trimming cut 4 bases from V and 3 bases from J; bases unmatched to any gene: 2. The CDR3 nucleotides read TGCGCCAGCAGCCTAGCGGGAGCAACAGATACGCAGTATTTT. Translated, it gives CASSLAGATDTQYF.

The CDR3: CASSSREDRGNQPQHF. The CDR3 DNA reads as TGTGCCAGCAGCTCAAGAGAGGACAGGGGGAATCAGCCCCAGCATTTT. V is TRBV7-3 and J is TRBJ1-5, with 10 bases aligning to TRBD1. The CDR3 is 16 amino acids. The junction had 7 bases not matched to a gene; V was cut back by 4 bases and J by 4 bases. CDR1 and CDR2 from the germline V gene are SGHTA and FQGTGA.

The chain recombines TRBV27 with TRBJ1-5; no definite D call. The germline V gene has CDR1 MNHEY and CDR2 SMNVEV (reference sequence). The CDR3 contains 16 residues. The V and J ends lost 2 bases and 4 bases respectively, with 15 bases between them. CDR3 sequence reads: CASSLRRAPGNQPQHF. In DNA, the CDR3 is TGTGCCAGCAGTTTACGAAGGGCCCCTGGGAATCAGCCCCAGCATTTT.

This chain links TRBV7-3 with TRBJ2-2; 11 bases are a match to TRBD2. Germline assignment: CDR1 SGHTA and CDR2 FQGTGA. The CDR3 spans 17 residues. The V and J ends lost 5 bases and 7 bases, in that order; junction bases with no gene match: 12. DNA of the CDR3: TGTGCCAGCAGCCTGACCCTACTAGCGGGAGAGGGCGGGGAGCTGTTTTTT. It codes for CASSLTLLAGEGGELFF.

This clone was recorded only once. The gene calls are TRBV4-1 and TRBJ2-5; 8 nucleotides match TRBD2. Germline values: CDR1 MGHRA, CDR2 YSYEKL. Trimming at V came to 1 base and at J to 4 bases, leaving 8 bases not matched to a gene. The CDR3 has 16 residues. The CDR3 reads CASSQVVGAGGETQYF. CDR3 nucleotides: TGCGCCAGCAGCCAAGTTGTCGGCGCGGGGGGAGAGACCCAGTACTTC.

This clone is deemed medium-sized (0.01 to 0.1%). The rearrangement links TRBV6-5 to TRBJ2-1; D unclear. This CDR3 is 11 amino acids long. CDR1 and CDR2 from the germline V gene are MNHEY and SVGAGI. V lost 7 bases and J lost 8, with 9 bases in between. The CDR3: CASTGWDEQFF. As DNA, the CDR3 is TGTGCCAGCACTGGCTGGGATGAGCAGTTCTTC.

For this clone: Germline and junction disagree at one end, which may indicate a read error. This chain uses TRBV20-1 with TRBJ2-1, with 9 positions matching TRBD2. Per the germline V gene, CDR1 is DFQATT and CDR2 is SNEGSKA (reference sequence). The length of the CDR3 is 11 residues. The CDR3: CSAPHSGSGIF. The CDR3 DNA is TGCAGTGCTCCCCATAGCGGGAGTGGCATCTTC.

The rearrangement joins TRBV24-1 to TRBJ2-2, with D perhaps TRBD1 or TRBD2 (5 bases each). Germline V gene data show CDR1 as KGHDR and CDR2 as SFDVKD. Trimming took off 7 bases at V and 2 bases at J, with 10 bases between the two ends. CDR3 length: 14 residues. The CDR3 bases are TGTGCCACCAGGGGACGGTCCAACACCGGGGAGCTGTTTTTT. It translates to CATRGRSNTGELFF.

V gene TRBV19 combines with J gene TRBJ2-6; tentatively, D is TRBD1 (6 bases). The V end lost 3 bases, the J end lost 0 bases, and 9 bases lay between the germline ends. The CDR3 contains 16 residues. CDR1 and CDR2 (germline): LNHDA, SQIVND (reference sequence). CDR3 in DNA: TGTGCCAGTAGTATCGGGACAATCTCTGGGGCCAACGTCCTGACTTTC. Protein product: CASSIGTISGANVLTF.

A single count supports this clone. This chain connects TRBV7-3 to TRBJ2-1; 13 nucleotides agree with TRBD2. The CDR3 totals 17 residues. J gave up 4 bases and V 4 bases, and 7 bases lay outside the gene matches. The germline V gene has CDR1 SGHTA and CDR2 FQGTGA. CDR3 nucleotides: TGTGCCAGCAGCTCCGGACTAGCGGGGGCGGGATACAATGAGCAGTTCTTC. Translated: CASSSGLAGAGYNEQFF. The complete variable domain, with remaining parts taken from reference TRBV7-3 and TRBJ2-1, reads GAGVSQTPSNKVTEKGKYVELRCDPISGHTALYWYRQSLGQGPEFLIYFQGTGAADDSGLPNDRFFAVRPEGSVSTLKIQRTERGDSAVYLCASSSGLAGAGYNEQFFGPGTRLTVL.

This clone was seen more than once but under ten times. The identical CDR3 is also encoded by other nucleotide sequences in the sample. The chain uses TRBV6-6 and TRBJ2-5, with D perhaps matching TRBD1 (5 bases). Germline CDR1 reads MNHNY; CDR2 reads SVGAGI (reference sequence). The V and J ends lost 0 bases and 3 bases respectively, with 8 bases between them. The CDR3 totals 14 residues. The CDR3 spells CASSYSGDEETQYF. In DNA, the CDR3 is TGTGCCAGCAGTTACTCAGGGGATGAAGAGACCCAGTACTTC.

This chain links TRBV7-6 with TRBJ2-5, with unresolved D. There are 13 residues in the CDR3. The germline CDR1 and CDR2 sequences are SGHVS and FNYEAQ. The V and J ends lost 4 bases and 2 bases respectively, with 8 bases between them. For the CDR3, the DNA is TGTGCCAGCAGCTCCGTACGACAAGAGACCCAGTACTTC. It translates to CASSSVRQETQYF.